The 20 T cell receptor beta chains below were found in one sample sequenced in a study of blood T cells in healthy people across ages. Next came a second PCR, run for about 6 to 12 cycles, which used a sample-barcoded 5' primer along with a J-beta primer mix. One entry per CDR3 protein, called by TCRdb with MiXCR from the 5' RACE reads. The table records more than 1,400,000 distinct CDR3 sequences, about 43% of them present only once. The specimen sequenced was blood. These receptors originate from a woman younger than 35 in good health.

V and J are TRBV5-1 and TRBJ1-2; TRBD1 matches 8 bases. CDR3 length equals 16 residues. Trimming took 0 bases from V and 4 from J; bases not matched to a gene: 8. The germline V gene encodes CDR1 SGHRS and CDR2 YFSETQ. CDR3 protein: CASSLAHPGGGYGYTF. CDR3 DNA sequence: TGCGCCAGCAGCTTGGCCCACCCAGGGGGCGGCTATGGCTACACCTTC.

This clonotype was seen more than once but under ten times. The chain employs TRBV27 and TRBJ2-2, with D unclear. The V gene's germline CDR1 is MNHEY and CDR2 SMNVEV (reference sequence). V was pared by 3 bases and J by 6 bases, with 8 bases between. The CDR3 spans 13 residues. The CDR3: CASSFGGPGELFF. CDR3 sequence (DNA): TGTGCCAGCAGTTTTGGCGGACCCGGGGAGCTGTTTTTT.

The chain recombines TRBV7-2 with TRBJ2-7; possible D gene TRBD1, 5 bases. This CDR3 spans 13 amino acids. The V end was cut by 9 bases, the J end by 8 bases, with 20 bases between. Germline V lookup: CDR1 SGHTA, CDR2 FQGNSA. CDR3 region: CASLAPGSRKQYF. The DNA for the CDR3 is TGTGCCAGTCTTGCCCCAGGGTCTAGGAAGCAGTACTTC.

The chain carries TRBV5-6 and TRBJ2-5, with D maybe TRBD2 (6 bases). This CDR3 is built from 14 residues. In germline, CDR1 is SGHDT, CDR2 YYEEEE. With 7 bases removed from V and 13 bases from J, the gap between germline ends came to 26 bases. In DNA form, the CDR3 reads TGTGCCAGCGCCCCCGGTTGGGGGGTCAATGAGCGGTACTTC. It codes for CASAPGWGVNERYF.

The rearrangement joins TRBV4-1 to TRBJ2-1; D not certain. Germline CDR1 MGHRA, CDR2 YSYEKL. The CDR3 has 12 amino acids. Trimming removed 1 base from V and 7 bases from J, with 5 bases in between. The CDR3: CASSQGKNEQFF. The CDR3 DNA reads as TGCGCCAGCAGCCAAGGGAAGAATGAGCAGTTCTTC.

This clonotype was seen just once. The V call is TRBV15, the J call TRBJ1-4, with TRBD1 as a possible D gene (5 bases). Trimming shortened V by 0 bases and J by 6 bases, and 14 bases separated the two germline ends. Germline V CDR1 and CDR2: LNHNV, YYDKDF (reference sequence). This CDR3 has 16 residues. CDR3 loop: CATSREGGGAHEKLFF. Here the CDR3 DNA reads TGTGCCACCAGCAGAGAGGGGGGGGGAGCTCATGAAAAACTGTTTTTT.

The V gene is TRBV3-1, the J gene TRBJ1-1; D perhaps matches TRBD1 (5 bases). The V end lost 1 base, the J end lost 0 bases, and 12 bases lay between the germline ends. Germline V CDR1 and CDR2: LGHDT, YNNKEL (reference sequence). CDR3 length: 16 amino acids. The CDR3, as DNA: TGTGCCAGCAGCCAAGGTTTAACAGGCCTGAACACTGAAGCTTTCTTT. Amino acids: CASSQGLTGLNTEAFF. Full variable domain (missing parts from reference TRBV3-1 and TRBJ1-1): DTAVSQTPKYLVTQMGNDKSIKCEQNLGHDTMYWYKQDSKKFLKIMFSYNNKELIINETVPNRFSPKSPDKAHLNLHINSLELGDSAVYFCASSQGLTGLNTEAFFGQGTRLTVV.

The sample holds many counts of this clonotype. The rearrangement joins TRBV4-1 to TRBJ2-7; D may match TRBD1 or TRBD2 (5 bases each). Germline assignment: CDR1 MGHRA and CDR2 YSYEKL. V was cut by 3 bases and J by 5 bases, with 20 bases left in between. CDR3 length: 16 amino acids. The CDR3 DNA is TGCGCCAGCAGCCACCACGGGGCAGGCGCGCTAAACGAGCAGTACTTC. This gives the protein CASSHHGAGALNEQYF.

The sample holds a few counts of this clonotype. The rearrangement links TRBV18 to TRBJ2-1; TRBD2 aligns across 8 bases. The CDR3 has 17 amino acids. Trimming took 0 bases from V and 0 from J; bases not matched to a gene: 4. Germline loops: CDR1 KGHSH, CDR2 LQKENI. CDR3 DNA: TGTGCCAGCTCACCACCGCTAGCGGGTCTCTCCTACAATGAGCAGTTCTTC. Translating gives CASSPPLAGLSYNEQFF.

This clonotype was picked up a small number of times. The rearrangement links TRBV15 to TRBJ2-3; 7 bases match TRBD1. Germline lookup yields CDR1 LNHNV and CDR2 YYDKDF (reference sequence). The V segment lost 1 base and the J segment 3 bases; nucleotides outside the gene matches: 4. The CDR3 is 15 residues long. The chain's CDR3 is CATSRARTGTDTQYF. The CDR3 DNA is TGTGCCACCAGCAGAGCCCGGACAGGAACAGATACGCAGTATTTT.

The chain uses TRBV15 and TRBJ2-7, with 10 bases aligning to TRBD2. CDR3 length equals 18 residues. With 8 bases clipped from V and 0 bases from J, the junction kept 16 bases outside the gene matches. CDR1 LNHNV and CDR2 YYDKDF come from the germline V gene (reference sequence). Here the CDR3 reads CATDNSGGPPSSSYEQYF. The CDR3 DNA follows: TGTGCCACCGATAATAGCGGGGGGCCACCTTCAAGCTCCTACGAGCAGTACTTC.

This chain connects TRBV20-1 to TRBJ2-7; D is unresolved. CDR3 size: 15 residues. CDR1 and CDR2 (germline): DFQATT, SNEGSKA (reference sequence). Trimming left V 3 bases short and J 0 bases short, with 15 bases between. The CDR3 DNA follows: TGCAGTGCTAGGAAGTGGGCCCCGAGCTCCTACGAGCAGTACTTC. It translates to CSARKWAPSSYEQYF.

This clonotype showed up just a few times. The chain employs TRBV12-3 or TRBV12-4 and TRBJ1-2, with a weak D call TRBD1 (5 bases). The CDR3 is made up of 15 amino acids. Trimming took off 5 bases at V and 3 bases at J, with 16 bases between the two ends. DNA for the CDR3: TGTGCCAGCAGTCTGACCGGGACGGCCGACTATGGCTACACCTTC. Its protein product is CASSLTGTADYGYTF.

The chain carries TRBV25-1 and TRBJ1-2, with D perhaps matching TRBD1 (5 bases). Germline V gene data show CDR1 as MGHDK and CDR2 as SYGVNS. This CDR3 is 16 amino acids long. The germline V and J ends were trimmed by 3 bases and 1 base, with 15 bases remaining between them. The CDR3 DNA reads TGTGCCAGCAGTGATAGGTCGGGACTGCTTAACTATGGCTACACCTTC. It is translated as CASSDRSGLLNYGYTF.

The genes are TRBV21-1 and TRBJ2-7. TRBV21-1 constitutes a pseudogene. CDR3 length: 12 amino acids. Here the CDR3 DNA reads TGTGCCAGCAGCAAAGGCTCCGTTAGGCGGTACTTC. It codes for CASSKGSVRRYF.

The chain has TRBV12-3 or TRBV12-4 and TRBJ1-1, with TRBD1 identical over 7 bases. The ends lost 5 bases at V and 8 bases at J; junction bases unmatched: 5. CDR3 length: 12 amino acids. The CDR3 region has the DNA TGTGCCAGCAGTCAACAGGGGAGCGAAGCTTTCTTT. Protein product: CASSQQGSEAFF.

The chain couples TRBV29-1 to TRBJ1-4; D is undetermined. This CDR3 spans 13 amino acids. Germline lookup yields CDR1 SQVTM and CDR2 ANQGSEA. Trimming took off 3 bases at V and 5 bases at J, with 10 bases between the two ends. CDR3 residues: CSVDAPGNEKLFF. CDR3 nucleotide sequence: TGCAGCGTTGACGCGCCGGGGAATGAAAAACTGTTTTTT.

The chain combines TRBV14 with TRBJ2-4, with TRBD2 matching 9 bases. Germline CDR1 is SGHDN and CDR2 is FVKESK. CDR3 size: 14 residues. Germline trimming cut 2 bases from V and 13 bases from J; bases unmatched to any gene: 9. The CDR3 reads CASSQIAGVYGQYF. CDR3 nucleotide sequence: TGTGCCAGCAGCCAAATAGCGGGGGTCTACGGGCAGTACTTC.

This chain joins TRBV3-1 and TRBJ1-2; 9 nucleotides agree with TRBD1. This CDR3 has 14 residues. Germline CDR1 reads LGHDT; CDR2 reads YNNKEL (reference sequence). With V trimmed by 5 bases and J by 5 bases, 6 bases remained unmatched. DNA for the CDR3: TGTGCCAGCAGCATCACCGGGACAGGGTATGGCTACACCTTC. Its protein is CASSITGTGYGYTF. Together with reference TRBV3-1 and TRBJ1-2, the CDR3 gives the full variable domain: DTAVSQTPKYLVTQMGNDKSIKCEQNLGHDTMYWYKQDSKKFLKIMFSYNNKELIINETVPNRFSPKSPDKAHLNLHINSLELGDSAVYFCASSITGTGYGYTFGSGTRLTVV.

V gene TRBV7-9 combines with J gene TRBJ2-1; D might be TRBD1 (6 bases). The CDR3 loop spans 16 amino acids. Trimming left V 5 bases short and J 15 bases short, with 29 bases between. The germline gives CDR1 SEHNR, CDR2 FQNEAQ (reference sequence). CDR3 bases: TGTGCCAGCAGCGAACCACCAGGGGCTAGATATGACCAGCGGTTCTTC. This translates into CASSEPPGARYDQRFF.